One and the same sample provided the 20 T cell receptor beta chains below, sequenced in a study of blood T cell repertoires in COVID-19. Repertoires were generated with immunoSEQ multiplex PCR, while TCRdb's copy carries only in-frame clones and drops some. The sample lists fewer than 350,000 clones, roughly 90% seen once, with 5.2% in the top ten. Sample: PBMCs or T cells enriched from blood (not recorded which). All receptors derive from a man in his 60s who had recovered from COVID-19.

This chain joins TRBV19 and TRBJ2-1, with 12 bases identical to TRBD1. The CDR3 runs to 22 residues. V lost 3 bases to trimming and J lost 0 bases; unmatched junction nucleotides: 18. Germline CDR1 and CDR2: LNHDA and SQIVND (reference sequence). CDR3 sequence reads: CASSMGTGGRTNRLSSYNEQFF. In DNA, the CDR3 is TGTGCCAGTAGTATGGGGACAGGGGGCCGAACAAACCGATTAAGCTCCTACAATGAGCAGTTCTTC.

This clone was counted between two and nine times. The CDR3 loop is CASSPGDSYSNQPQHF. In nucleotides, the CDR3 is TGCGCCAGCAGCCCGGGGGACAGTTATAGCAATCAGCCCCAGCATTTT. This chain joins TRBV5-1 and TRBJ1-5; 7 nucleotides agree with TRBD1. CDR1 and CDR2 (germline): SGHRS, YFSETQ. The CDR3 is 16 amino acids. Losses at the gene ends were 4 bases for V and 0 bases for J; bases not matched to a gene: 7.

The rearrangement links TRBV7-2 to TRBJ1-1; 9 bases fit TRBD1. V was clipped by 5 bases and J by 4 bases; unmatched bases: 5. The CDR3 spans 14 residues. Germline V gives CDR1 SGHTA, CDR2 FQGNSA. The CDR3 sequence: CASSLTGGFTEAFF. The CDR3 nucleotides read TGTGCCAGCAGCCTTACAGGGGGCTTCACTGAAGCTTTCTTT.

The chain has TRBV5-4 and TRBJ2-7; D is perhaps TRBD1 (5 bases). Trimming removed 5 bases at V and 0 bases at J, with 15 bases between. Germline-derived CDR1 and CDR2 are SGHNT and YYREEE (reference sequence). The CDR3 has 15 residues. This chain's CDR3 is CASSMGQASSYEQYF. The CDR3 nucleotides are TGTGCCAGCAGTATGGGGCAGGCGAGCTCCTACGAGCAGTACTTC.

V and J are TRBV28 and TRBJ1-1; a possible D gene is TRBD1 (5 bases). CDR3 length equals 16 residues. CDR1 and CDR2 (germline): MDHEN, SYDVKM. V lost 6 bases to trimming and J lost 1 base, with 18 bases between them. DNA of the CDR3: TGTGCCAGCAGATCTACCCGAAGCGGGGGGAACACTGAAGCTTTCTTT. Translating gives CASRSTRSGGNTEAFF.

This clone was recorded only once. The chain is built from TRBV5-1 and TRBJ2-3; no clear D gene. The V gene's germline CDR1 is SGHRS and CDR2 YFSETQ. This CDR3 is built from 16 residues. The V end lost 0 bases, the J end lost 0 bases, and 11 bases lay between the germline ends. CDR3 coding DNA: TGCGCCAGCAGCTTGGCGGTGGGCGAGAGCACAGATACGCAGTATTTT. Protein: CASSLAVGESTDTQYF. Filled out from reference TRBV5-1 and TRBJ2-3, the complete variable domain reads KAGVTQTPRYLIKTRGQQVTLSCSPISGHRSVSWYQQTPGQGLQFLFEYFSETQRNKGNFPGRFSGRQFSNSRSEMNVSTLELGDSALYLCASSLAVGESTDTQYFGPGTRLTVL.

The chain recombines TRBV2 with TRBJ1-5; tentatively, D is TRBD1 (5 bases). The CDR3 contains 13 residues. Trimming left V 8 bases short and J 2 bases short, with 10 bases between. CDR1 SNHLY and CDR2 FYNNEI come from the germline V gene. Written as DNA, the CDR3 is TGTGCCAGCGGGGGGAGTCGCAATCAGCCCCAGCATTTT. Protein product: CASGGSRNQPQHF.

The rearrangement links TRBV11-2 to TRBJ2-5; D is possibly TRBD2 (7 bases). Trimming took 5 bases from V and 1 from J, leaving 14 bases between them. The CDR3 has 15 residues. Germline V gene sequence: CDR1 SGHAT, CDR2 FQNNGV. CDR3 coding DNA: TGTGCCAGCAGCCTAGGGGGGGTACCCCAAGAGACCCAGTACTTC. Translated: CASSLGGVPQETQYF.

V is TRBV7-3 and J is TRBJ2-3; 9 positions agree with TRBD2. J lost 2 bases, V lost 5 bases, and 2 bases had no gene match. CDR1 and CDR2 from the germline V gene are SGHTA and FQGTGA. The CDR3 is 14 residues long. CDR3 coding DNA: TGTGCCAGCAGCCTAGCGGGAATCACAGATACGCAGTATTTT. Translation gives CASSLAGITDTQYF.

V is TRBV15 and J is TRBJ2-3; 9 nucleotides align to TRBD2. V gave up 6 bases and J gave up 2 bases; unmatched junction bases: 9. CDR3 size: 16 residues. CDR1 and CDR2 (germline): LNHNV, YYDKDF (reference sequence). CDR3 coding DNA: TGTGCCACCAGAAAGTATGCGGGAGGGCCCACAGATACGCAGTATTTT. It encodes CATRKYAGGPTDTQYF.

The chain uses TRBV28 and TRBJ1-2; D may be TRBD1 (5 bases). V lost 3 bases and J lost 3, with 14 bases in between. Germline CDR1 and CDR2: MDHEN and SYDVKM. The CDR3 consists of 15 residues. The CDR3 DNA sequence: TGTGCCAGCAGTTTCGGAGGTTCGGGGGACTATGGCTACACCTTC. Amino acids: CASSFGGSGDYGYTF.

The chain uses TRBV21-1 and TRBJ2-1; no DNA check was done on the table's D call, TRBD1. TRBV21-1 is annotated as a pseudogene. The CDR3 has 13 amino acids. The CDR3 bases are TGTGCCAGCAGCGGGGGCGACGCTCCTGAGCAGTTCTTC. Protein sequence: CASSGGDAPEQFF.

V usage is TRBV28 and J usage is TRBJ1-2, with D tentatively TRBD1 (6 bases). The CDR3 is made up of 14 amino acids. The V end lost 8 bases, the J end lost 4 bases, and 17 bases lay between the germline ends. In germline, CDR1 is MDHEN, CDR2 SYDVKM. In DNA, the CDR3 is TGTGCCAGCGGCTTACCGGGACAAGTCTATGGCTACACCTTC. Encoded protein: CASGLPGQVYGYTF.

The gene calls are TRBV11-3 and TRBJ2-2, with TRBD1 identical over 8 bases. This CDR3 is built from 15 residues. V lost 3 bases, J lost 2 bases, and 2 bases stayed unmatched. Germline V gene data show CDR1 as SGHNT and CDR2 as YENEEA. CDR3 bases: TGTGCCAGCAGCTTCTCAGGGGGCAACACCGGGGAGCTGTTTTTT. It translates to CASSFSGGNTGELFF.

The chain is built from TRBV6-6 and TRBJ2-1, with D perhaps TRBD2 (6 bases). The CDR3 is 18 amino acids. V lost 6 bases, J lost 0 bases, and 21 bases lay in between. CDR1 is MNHNY and CDR2 is SVGAGI in the germline V gene (reference sequence). DNA of the CDR3: TGTGCCAGCAGCCGATATTCCTCAGGGACTCGCTCCTACAATGAGCAGTTCTTC. This codes for CASSRYSSGTRSYNEQFF.

The chain's CDR3 is CASSRGLNTEAFF. CDR3 DNA sequence: TGTGCCAGCAGCCGGGGGTTGAACACTGAAGCTTTCTTT. J is TRBJ1-1 and V is TRBV5-8; tentative D call: TRBD1 (5 bases). The CDR3 length is 13 residues. V lost 4 bases to trimming and J lost 0 bases, with 7 bases between them. Germline CDR1 reads SGHTS; CDR2 reads YDEGEE.

In its sample, this clone was seen a few times. The chain has TRBV7-9 and TRBJ1-5, with 8 positions matching TRBD1. CDR1 is SEHNR and CDR2 is FQNEAQ in the germline V gene (reference sequence). Unmatched junction bases numbered 4, after V lost 7 bases and J lost 5 bases. The CDR3 runs to 13 residues. The CDR3 region has the DNA TGTGCCAGCACCCAGACAGGGGATCAGCCCCAGCATTTT. Translating gives CASTQTGDQPQHF.

V gene TRBV7-9 combines with J gene TRBJ2-7, with TRBD1 matching 7 bases. Germline assignment: CDR1 SEHNR and CDR2 FQNEAQ (reference sequence). This CDR3 contains 12 residues. The J segment lost 5 bases and the V segment lost 5 bases, leaving 3 bases of the junction unmatched. The CDR3 region is CASSRQGHEQYF. In DNA form, the CDR3 reads TGTGCCAGCAGCCGACAGGGCCACGAGCAGTACTTC.

The J gene is TRBJ1-1, the V gene TRBV5-4; TRBD1 matches 10 bases. The V and J ends lost 4 bases and 4 bases, in that order; junction bases with no gene match: 7. The V gene's germline CDR1 is SGHNT and CDR2 YYREEE (reference sequence). The CDR3 has 15 residues. The CDR3 region has the DNA TGTGCCAGCAGCCCCAAACGGGACAGGGGCACTGAAGCTTTCTTT. It codes for CASSPKRDRGTEAFF.

This chain joins TRBV6-5 and TRBJ2-5; 7 positions agree with TRBD1. This CDR3 region has 13 residues. The germline gives CDR1 MNHEY, CDR2 SVGAGI. J lost 2 bases, V lost 6 bases, and 3 bases had no gene match. As DNA, the CDR3 is TGTGCCAGCAGCCCGACAGGGCAAGAGACCCAGTACTTC. It codes for CASSPTGQETQYF.